This is a list of T cell receptor beta chains from one sample in a study of T cells in Graves' hyperthyroidism and ophthalmopathy. TCRdb ran MiXCR on the multiplex PCR reads and lists one entry per CDR3 protein. In the table there are about 300,000 distinct CDR3 sequences, about 19% of which are singletons. Specimen: blood. The receptor source for this set is a man between 45 and 60 years old with Graves' ophthalmopathy. The CDR3 runs from the conserved cysteine through the conserved F or W. D genes are given only for firm matches. Only part of the rows carry a size: once, few, many, or a class if the clone is expanded.

-,TRBD2,TRBJ2-7,TRBV13,TGTGCCAGCAGCTCCTCGACTAGCGGGAGAATTTACGAGCAGTACTTC,CASSSSTSGRIYEQYF
-,TRBD2,TRBJ2-5,TRBV6-2/TRBV6-3,TGTGCCAGCAGGCTAGGGACTAGCCTCTGGGAGACCCAGTACTTC,CASRLGTSLWETQYF
-,-,TRBJ2-2,TRBV28,TGTGCCAGCAGGCGATCCGGACTGACCGGGGAGCTGTTTTTT,CASRRSGLTGELFF
few,-,TRBJ2-1,TRBV27,TGTGCCAGCAGTTTATCACTAGTCAACTCTCTCAATGAGCAGTTCTTC,CASSLSLVNSLNEQFF
few,-,TRBJ2-2,TRBV3-1,TGTGCCAGCAGCCAACCACCCAGGACGGGAAACACCGGGGAGCTGTTTTTT,CASSQPPRTGNTGELFF
-,-,TRBJ2-7,TRBV5-6,TGTGCCAGCAGCCCCTCGGCCGGAGGCGACTACGAGCAGTACTTC,CASSPSAGGDYEQYF
-,-,TRBJ2-1,TRBV20-1,TGCAGTTTGACTGGAAGCTCCTACAATGAGCAGTTCTTC,CSLTGSSYNEQFF
-,TRBD2,TRBJ2-2,TRBV15,TGTGCCACCAGCAGGGGGTCAGGCGGGAGGGTGACCACCGGGGAGCTGTTTTTT,CATSRGSGGRVTTGELFF
many,-,TRBJ1-2,TRBV6-5,TGTGCCAGCAGTTACTCGTACGGGGGAGGCTACACCTTC,CASSYSYGGGYTF
many,-,TRBJ1-2,TRBV18,TGTGCCAGCTCACCGATCATAGGGGCGCATGGCTACACCTTC,CASSPIIGAHGYTF
few,-,TRBJ1-1,TRBV10-3,TGTGCCATCAGTATTCTCCCGAACACTGAAGCTTTCTTT,CAISILPNTEAFF
many,TRBD2,TRBJ2-7,TRBV9,TGTGCCAGCAGCCCGACTAGCGGGACTCTATACGAGCAGTACTTC,CASSPTSGTLYEQYF
many,-,TRBJ1-1,TRBV5-6,TGTGCCAGCAGCTCCACGGGGATATCCCGAGACACTGAAGCTTTCTTT,CASSSTGISRDTEAFF
many,-,TRBJ2-7,TRBV11-2,TGTGCCAGCAGCTTAGACCCGACTAGTTACTCCTACGAGCAGTACTTC,CASSLDPTSYSYEQYF
many,TRBD2,TRBJ2-2,TRBV5-1,TGCGCCAGCAGACAAAGCGGGGGGCCGAACACCGGGGAGCTGTTTTTT,CASRQSGGPNTGELFF
few,-,TRBJ2-1,TRBV9,TGTGCCAGCAGCGTAACCAGCTCCTACAATGAGCAGTTCTTC,CASSVTSSYNEQFF
-,-,TRBJ2-2,TRBV6-5,TGTGCCAGCAGTTACTCACCCCAGGGTAGCTCGACCGGGGAGCTGTTTTTT,CASSYSPQGSSTGELFF
many,TRBD2,TRBJ2-1,TRBV7-8,TGTGCCAGCAGCCCTTACTCCGGGACTAGCGGTTACAATGAGCAGTTCTTC,CASSPYSGTSGYNEQFF
few,TRBD2,TRBJ2-1,TRBV4-1,TGCGCCAGCAGCCAATTAGCGGGACTCAATGAGCAGTTCTTC,CASSQLAGLNEQFF
many,-,TRBJ2-7,TRBV28,TGTGCCAGCTGTGTGGCAGCCTACGAGCAGTACTTC,CASCVAAYEQYF
many,TRBD2,TRBJ2-1,TRBV20-1,TGCAGTGCTAGGTTAGGGACTAGCGGGAGCAATGAGCAGTTCTTC,CSARLGTSGSNEQFF
many,-,TRBJ2-3,TRBV7-2,TGTGCCAGCAGCCGCCTTGGGGGTATGAGCGCAGATACGCAGTATTTT,CASSRLGGMSADTQYF
many,-,TRBJ2-2,TRBV5-1,TGCGCCAGCAGCTTGTTGCCAGGCACCGGGGAGCTGTTTTTT,CASSLLPGTGELFF
-,-,TRBJ1-2,TRBV6-1,TGTGCCAGCGGGGGGGCCTCCTATGGCTACACCTTC,CASGGASYGYTF
many,-,TRBJ2-7,TRBV13,TGTGCCAGCAGCTTAGGCCCGGGAGCCGACGAGCAGTACTTC,CASSLGPGADEQYF
-,TRBD1,TRBJ1-1,TRBV10-3,TGTGCCATCAGAAGACAGGGGGCGCCTGAAGCTTTCTTT,CAIRRQGAPEAFF
many,-,TRBJ2-7,TRBV11-2,TGTGCCAGCAGCTTAGGGGGCTTGGGCGAGCAGTACTTC,CASSLGGLGEQYF
many,TRBD1,TRBJ2-1,TRBV20-1,TGCAGTGCTTGGGACAGGGACAATGAGCAGTTCTTC,CSAWDRDNEQFF
many,-,TRBJ1-3,TRBV3-1,TGTGCCAGCAAGGGAACAGGGTTCGTCTCTGGAAACACCATATATTTT,CASKGTGFVSGNTIYF
many,TRBD1,TRBJ2-5,TRBV28,TGTGCCAGCAGTAACGGACAGGAACAAGAGACCCAGTACTTC,CASSNGQEQETQYF
many,TRBD2,TRBJ2-1,TRBV5-1,TGCGCCAGTTCGCCTAGCGGGAACAATGAGCAGTTCTTC,CASSPSGNNEQFF
many,TRBD2,TRBJ2-7,TRBV7-8,TGTGCCAGCAGCTTAGGGGTAGCGGGCGAGCAGTACTTC,CASSLGVAGEQYF
many,-,TRBJ2-1,TRBV20-1,TGCAGTGCTAGAGATCCGGACTCGGGCAATGAGCAGTTCTTC,CSARDPDSGNEQFF
many,-,TRBJ2-1,TRBV7-2,TGTGCCAGCAGCTTTCAGGTTGGGGGTGAGCAGTTCTTC,CASSFQVGGEQFF
few,-,TRBJ1-1,TRBV7-6,TGTGCCAGCAGCCCCAACAGGGACACTGAAGCTTTCTTT,CASSPNRDTEAFF
-,TRBD2,TRBJ2-4,TRBV19,TGTGCCAGTAGTACCGCGGTGCCGGGACTAGCGGGAGAGGGAGCCAAAAACATTCAGTACTTC,CASSTAVPGLAGEGAKNIQYF